This T cell receptor beta chain was recorded in a study of T cells expressing NK-cell markers. Study information: Sorted CD3+CD56+NKG2C+, CD3+CD56+NKG2C- and CD3+CD56-NKG2C+ T cells supplied TCR beta repertoires. Eight donors were sequenced, seven testing HCMV-seropositive and one testing seronegative.

Germline V gene lookup returns CDR1 SEHNR and CDR2 FQNEAQ (reference sequence). This CDR3 has 13 amino acids. For each CDR3 protein, TCRdb gives one entry from its re-call of the 5' RACE reads, without DNA. Recorded here are some 600,000 distinct CDR3 sequences; the top ten clones represent under 4.5%. Whole-study results and caveats: The dominant NKG2C+ clonotypes represented about 1.0-8% of CD8+ T cells in five to seven donors. HCMV specificity of the expanded NKG2C+ T cell clones was not established.

As to this clonotype: Its antigen is unidentified.

This clonotype originated in a man aged 18 to 29 in good health. The gene calls are TRBV7-9 and TRBJ2-1; there is no DNA to check the TCRdb D call of TRBD2. Source material: blood T cells: a sorted CD56 or NKG2C T cell subset, CD4+ or CD8+ T cells, or bulk PBMC T cells (not recorded which). CDR3 region: CASRKGLEVEQFF.